This TCR beta chain was observed in a study of cytomegalovirus exposure and HLA in healthy donors (dated by TCRdb to about 2017). With respect to the entire study: In an earlier analysis of around 540 of the donors, 250 to 350 Gb of sequence data and just under 120 million unique TCR beta sequences from 150 million to 200 million T cells were reported. Because of strong linkage in the cohort, a handful of DR-DQ haplotypes were treated as single units for association and clustering. On average, around 240,000 unique TCR beta nucleotide sequences were sequenced per donor among more than 350 genotyped donors of the cohort, with 15% to 20% of those sequences being non-productive. Of the 398 genotyped donors, approximately 80% fell in the genetic ancestry cluster associated with self-reported Caucasian donors. To decide whether each TCR beta V gene segment behaved as functional or pseudogenic, an earlier analysis of 587 of the donors relied on high-throughput TCR beta sequencing. In addition to the first cohort of around 670 subjects, a separate validation cohort of approximately 130 different subjects was used. HLA typing included class I and class II loci at four-digit resolution. All discovery cohort repertoires had been generated using a single sequencing platform. The T cell repertoires of some 670 subjects were profiled by immunosequencing and related to cytomegalovirus serostatus. The later analysis used no new phenotypic data to find candidate immune exposures, relying instead on TCR beta sequences and their occurrence across donors. In a later genetic analysis, genome-wide SNP genotypes for about three fifths of the 666 donors were used, and that subset was treated as a discovery cohort. The study was designed to test whether signatures of past pathogen exposure could be identified by cataloging public T cell receptors. In a later analysis, previously published TCR beta repertoires from 666 donors were re-analyzed and high-resolution HLA genotyping was added so that TCR occurrence patterns could be studied. The number of donors typed differed by locus, with about 620-630 for A, B, C, DRB1 and DQB1, around 500 for DQA1, 600 to 610 for DPA1, and over 400 for DPB1. Donor age, sex, ethnicity and CMV serostatus were collected together with the repertoire data. Approximately 310 gigabases of sequencing data and roughly 90 million unique TCR sequences were included in an early release covering about 700 HLA-typed donors. To predict cytomegalovirus infection status, the study brought together high-throughput TCR immunosequencing, statistical association of individual TCRs with disease status, and machine learning. What the authors observed across the whole study: Correlated functional status among segregating V segments might be attributable to linkage disequilibrium, but an unknown experimental factor could not be ruled out. The study gave a list of over 150 TCR beta chains associated with cytomegalovirus. The classifier was reported to diagnose cytomegalovirus status with high specificity and sensitivity in both the original cohort and the validation cohort. Presence/absence analyses assumed roughly uniform sequencing depth across donors, an assumption that may not hold. In a later analysis, the rate of TCR association differed among HLA loci, with DRB1 alleles having the most associated TCRs and HLA-C alleles having the fewest. A cluster of highly shared sequence variants was judged likely to represent a technical artifact of the sequencing pipeline. The 87-base-pair reads could not distinguish some IMGT-functional V segments, including TRBV6-2 and TRBV6-3, so those segments were excluded. Over 15 rarely observed V segments, including chromosome 9 orphons, were excluded from the earlier analysis of just under 600 of the donors because counts were too low. An earlier analysis of some 590 of the donors showed that most TCR beta V segments appeared in productive rearrangements either about 87% or about 30% of the time, which broadly matched IMGT annotations. An association between a missense DCLRE1C variant and V-gene and J-gene trimming of TCR beta chains was found in a later genetic analysis and replicated in an independent cohort. It was suggested by the authors that the approach could potentially be generalized to other disease states and immunological phenotypes. Because HLA typing was missing for some donors at each locus, association tests included only the typed subset. Across donors, most TCR sequences were observed very rarely, whereas some public TCRs were present in many individuals. A later analysis reported that several top co-occurrence clusters appeared linked to parvovirus B19, influenza, CMV and Epstein-Barr virus. Compared with equally common non-associated chains, HLA-associated TCR beta chains in a later analysis were more clonally expanded and had lower generation probabilities. In a later analysis, most CMV-associated TCR beta chains were found to appear HLA-restricted, with HLA associations seemingly driven largely by CMV exposure. Specific HLA alleles were associated with 15,000 to 20,000 TCR beta sequences at a false discovery rate of 0.05 in a later analysis. In vitro tests confirmed that three of the cytomegalovirus-associated TCR beta chains recognize cytomegalovirus antigens. Immune exposure information for the cohort was limited to CMV serostatus. When HLA alleles, especially DR and DQ, strongly co-occurred, attributing TCR associations to individual alleles was difficult. A later genetic analysis reported fewer N-insertions in productive TCRs among donors in an Asian-associated ancestry cluster than the roughly 650-donor mean. A further reported finding was that TCR beta sequences accurately predicted the HLA-A and HLA-B alleles for most subjects in the first cohort. This cohort had only TCR beta chains sequenced, and the lack of alpha or paired-chain data limited which features could be detected.

The library relied on the immunoSEQ multiplex PCR assay. The multiplex PCR relied on a mix of 60 forward primers for TCR Vbeta segments and 13 reverse primers for TCR Jbeta segments. The CDR3 region of rearranged TCR beta genes was amplified from genomic DNA with a multiplex PCR assay. The amplified TCR beta libraries were sequenced on the Illumina HiSeq System as 87-base-pair reads. On the study's bioinformatics: Across the roughly 670 repertoires, a later analysis counted around 80 million unique TCR beta chains, 9.5 million to 13 million of which were shared by at least two donors. To remove PCR and sequencing errors, raw reads were error-corrected and collapsed into unique sequences using a nearest-neighbor algorithm that merged closely related sequences. V, D and J gene segments were assigned by aligning CDR3 sequences to IMGT reference sequences. For a sequence to be retained, at least a six-nucleotide match to both a V gene segment and a J gene segment was required. A rearrangement was called productive if the CDR3 had no stop codons and remained in frame with V and J, and every other rearrangement was called non-productive. CDR3 was defined according to IMGT convention as the region running from the second conserved V-encoded cysteine to the conserved J-encoded phenylalanine. The earlier analysis of some 540 of the donors excluded any sequence lacking an unambiguous match to a single V gene segment. In an earlier analysis of approximately 560 of the donors, a V segment was called functional when productive rearrangements were above 56.7%, and segregating when the standard deviation between donors exceeded 5%. To diagnose cytomegalovirus status from the catalog of TCR beta chain sequences, a statistical classification framework was built. V and J gene assignment, in a later analysis, came from comparing TCR nucleotide sequences with IMGT/GENE-DB human TR gene sequences. In a later analysis, CDR3 sequences and most-parsimonious VDJ recombination scenarios were assigned using the TCRdist pipeline. In a later analysis, every TCR beta chain was defined by the combination of its CDR3 amino acid sequence and its V-gene family, and reads without a unique V-gene family were dropped. As a way to deal with suspected cross-contamination and a sequencing artifact, a later analysis dropped roughly 620 nucleotide sequences that were highly shared and had low generation probability. In a later analysis, a clonal expansion index was calculated for each public chain from normalized within-repertoire ranks of inferred template counts. Generation probabilities in a later analysis came from a VDJ recombination model fitted to out-of-frame rearrangements, and those results were checked against IGoR. In a later analysis, TCR-TCR, TCR-HLA and TCR-CMV co-occurrence was scored with hypergeometric tests, and a repertoire-size bias correction was applied to TCR pairs. In a later analysis, false discovery rates were estimated by permuting HLA or CMV assignments 20 times. In a later analysis, co-occurring TCRs were grouped with DBSCAN, and TCRdist sequence similarity was added when clustering was performed within HLA-allele-positive subsets. Co-occurrence clustering excluded repertoires with fewer than 30,000 or more than 120,000 public chains, plus five with anomalous nucleotide sharing. TCRdb holds this immuneACCESS table with in-frame rearrangements only. Some clones are missing; in checked studies, unresolved V genes explain under half, and the rest has no known cause. From that table come the V and J calls and clone size; the DNA was used to work out D and trimming. The sample table contains 95,000 to 150,000 clones; only one count was recorded for about 16% of them. The top ten constitute 1.9% of the sample.

The germline V gene yields SGHRS for CDR1 and YFSETQ for CDR2. Reading from cysteine to phenylalanine, the CDR3 counts 15 amino acids. The only DNA kept is the CDR3, 45 bases in frame from the first base. Trimming leaves V shorter by 4 bases and J shorter by 0 bases, with the junction holding 4 bases beyond the gene matches. As to this clone: Its antigen has not been determined. No clone much larger than this one lies a single base away; base qualities are absent.

The cohort comprised some 680 healthy bone marrow donors. All cohort members were sampled while nominally healthy, although unrecorded immune exposures were likely present. The donor tested CMV seronegative and was one of the 352 seronegative cohort members. Every donor gave a peripheral blood sample, and the peripheral blood mononuclear cells from that sample were used for TCR beta sequencing. The Qiagen DNeasy Blood Extraction Kit was used to extract genomic DNA from the blood cell samples. The clonotype comes from a woman younger than 35 in good health and CMV-seronegative. The chain is made from TRBV5-1 and TRBJ2-5, with 9 bases aligning to TRBD2. The sequencing input was PBMCs. The nucleotide sequence reads TGCGCCAGCAGCGGTAGCGGGGGATACCAAGAGACCCAGTACTTC. It codes for CASSGSGGYQETQYF.